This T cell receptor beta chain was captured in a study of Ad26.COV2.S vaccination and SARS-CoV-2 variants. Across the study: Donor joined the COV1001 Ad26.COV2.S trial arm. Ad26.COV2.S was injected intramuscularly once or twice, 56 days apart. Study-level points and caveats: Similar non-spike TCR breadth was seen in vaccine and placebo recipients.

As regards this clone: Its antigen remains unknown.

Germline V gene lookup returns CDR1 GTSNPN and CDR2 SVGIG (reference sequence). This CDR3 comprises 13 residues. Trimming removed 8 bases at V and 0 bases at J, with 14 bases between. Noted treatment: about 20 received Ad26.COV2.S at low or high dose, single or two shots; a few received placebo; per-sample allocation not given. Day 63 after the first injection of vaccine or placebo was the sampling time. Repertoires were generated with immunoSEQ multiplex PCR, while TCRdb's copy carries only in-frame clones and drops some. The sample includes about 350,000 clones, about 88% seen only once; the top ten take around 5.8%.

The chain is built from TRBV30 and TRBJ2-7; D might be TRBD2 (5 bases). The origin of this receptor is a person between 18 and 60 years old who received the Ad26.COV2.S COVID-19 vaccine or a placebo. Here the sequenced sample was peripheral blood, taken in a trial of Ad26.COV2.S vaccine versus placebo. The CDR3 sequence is CAGGRGISYEQYF. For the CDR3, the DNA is TGTGCCGGAGGTCGAGGGATCTCCTACGAGCAGTACTTC.